Sequencing of this T cell receptor beta chain was carried out in a study of technical replicates of blood from several donors. Trimming took off 5 bases at V and 2 bases at J, with 13 bases between the two ends. CDR1 and CDR2 from the germline V gene are MDHEN and SYDVKM. CDR3 length: 14 residues. Using immunoSEQ multiplex PCR, the repertoire was profiled, and TCRdb retains in-frame clones only, with some absent. The data show around 80,000 clones, approximately 91% seen once. The chain links TRBV28 to TRBJ2-7, with a tentative D call TRBD1 (6 bases). Sequencing input: T cells isolated from PBMCs. This sequence was found in a human donor in good health. This CDR3 is CASSPLAGAYEQYF. The CDR3 bases are TGTGCCAGCAGTCCCCTGGCAGGGGCCTACGAGCAGTACTTC. Variable domain in full (rest from reference TRBV28 and TRBJ2-7): DVKVTQSSRYLVKRTGEKVFLECVQDMDHENMFWYRQDPGLGLRLIYFSYDVKMKEKGDIPEGYSVSREKKERFSLILESASTNQTSMYLCASSPLAGAYEQYFGPGTRLTVT.